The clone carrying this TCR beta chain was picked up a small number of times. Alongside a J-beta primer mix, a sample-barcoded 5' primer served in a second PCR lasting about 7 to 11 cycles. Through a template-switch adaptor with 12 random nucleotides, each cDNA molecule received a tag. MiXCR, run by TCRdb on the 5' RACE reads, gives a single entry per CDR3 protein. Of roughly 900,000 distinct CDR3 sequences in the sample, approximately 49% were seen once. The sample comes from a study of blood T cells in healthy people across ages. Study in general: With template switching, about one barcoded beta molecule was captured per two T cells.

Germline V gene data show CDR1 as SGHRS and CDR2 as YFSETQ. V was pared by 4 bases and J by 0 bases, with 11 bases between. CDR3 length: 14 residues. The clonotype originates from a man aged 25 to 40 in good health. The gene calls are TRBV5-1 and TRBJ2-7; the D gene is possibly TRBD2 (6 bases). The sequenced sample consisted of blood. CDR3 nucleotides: TGCGCCAGCAGCCGTCCTAGCGACTCCTACGAGCAGTACTTC. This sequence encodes CASSRPSDSYEQYF.